The following is a T cell receptor beta chain sequence with its context. This clonotype was observed a handful of times. Its antigen is unknown. No base quality values were provided; no much bigger clone lies one nucleotide off. TCRdb names Illumina HiSeq 1500 as the instrument used. Starting from the raw public reads, TCRdb applied fastp trimming at Q25, assembled clones with MiXCR and retained in-frame beta chains. Rows are unified per CDR3 protein, each entry keeping the most common DNA and genes. The sample data list approximately 990,000 distinct CDR3 sequences, and 31% of these were observed just once. The ten top clones hold roughly an eighth of the sample. Sample treatment or condition, as interpreted from the label and publication: in vitro stimulation with specific CMV peptide epitopes to enrich CMV-specific T cells. This sample is part of a study of T cell repertoires in cytomegalovirus infection (dated by TCRdb to about 2019). Turning to the overall study: Peptide stimulations targeted recently identified HLA-C-restricted CMV epitopes, whose presentation resists viral immunomodulation, together with well-studied HLA-B-restricted epitopes. Donor HLA type was relevant to the analysis, because carriage of CMV infection together with the matching HLA type was indicated by public TCR beta signatures.

Including cysteine and phenylalanine, the CDR3 has 11 amino acids. Of the read, only the CDR3 DNA is kept; its 33 bases are in frame from base 1. V is reduced by 2 bases and J by 8 bases, leaving a spacing of 4 bases between them. Looking up the germline V gene (reference sequence) yields CDR1 SGHNT and CDR2 YYREEE. What the authors observed across the whole study: Cumulative frequency of public TCR beta family members discriminated carriers of CMV infection plus the relevant HLA type in this cohort and an independent 352-donor cohort. The ex vivo response was dominated by HLA-C-restricted CMV-specific TCR beta clonotypes, and the single most frequent clonotype in two of eight donors was supplied by these HLA-C-restricted clonotypes.

Sequences were derived from cultured CD8+ T cells from PBMCs, sampled from culture after CMV antigen stimulation. The chain uses TRBV5-4 and TRBJ2-2; the D gene assignment is ambiguous. The source of this sequence is a human donor in good health (CMV status not recorded). Some clones in this sample may be carry-over from other donors' samples. The DNA sequence is given as TGTGCCAGCAGCTTTAAAGGGGAGCTGTTTTTT. It specifies CASSFKGELFF.